Below are 24 T cell receptor beta chains sequenced from a single sample in a study of breast tumors, draining lymph nodes, adjacent tissues. MiXCR was run by TCRdb on the multiplex PCR reads, yielding one entry per CDR3 protein. This sample has about 230,000 distinct CDR3 sequences, with 32% found just once. Breast cancer patients provided tissue from their axillary draining lymph nodes. The specimen sequenced was axillary lymph node tissue. The receptors come from a female donor with breast cancer. Some clones in this sample may be carry-over from other donors' samples.

The rearrangement joins TRBV6-1 to TRBJ1-5; no clear D gene. This CDR3 region has 9 residues. V lost 4 bases to trimming and J lost 12 bases, with 4 bases between them. Germline assignment: CDR1 MNHNS and CDR2 SASEGT. The CDR3 nucleotides read TGTGCCAGCAGTGTCCGCCAGCATTTT. Translation gives CASSVRQHF.

Comments on this clonotype: This may arise from a read error, as a much more abundant clone is one base away. CDR3 DNA sequence: TGTGCCAGCAGAAGAGAGCGCCGCTCCTACGAGCAGTACTTC. Its protein product is CASRRERRSYEQYF. This chain joins TRBV6-5 and TRBJ2-7; D call uncertain. This CDR3 spans 14 amino acids. The germline CDR1 and CDR2 sequences are MNHEY and SVGAGI. The ends were cut back, 6 bases at V and 0 bases at J, with 12 bases in the middle.

The chain joins TRBV29-1 to TRBJ2-7, with 9 bases identical to TRBD2. The junction had 13 bases not matched to a gene; V was cut back by 6 bases and J by 7 bases. This CDR3 spans 14 amino acids. Germline CDR1 SQVTM, CDR2 ANQGSEA. Written as DNA, the CDR3 is TGCAGCGTCGGGGCGGCGCGGGAGGGGGCGGAGCAGTACTTC. Translation gives CSVGAAREGAEQYF.

Many counts were recorded for this clonotype. The V and J genes are TRBV5-1 and TRBJ2-7, with no clear D. Germline CDR1 reads SGHRS; CDR2 reads YFSETQ. The CDR3 length is 12 residues. Deletions cut 5 bases from V and 3 bases from J, with 9 bases between. Here the CDR3 reads CASRAAGYEQYF. The CDR3 DNA sequence: TGCGCCAGCAGGGCGGCAGGCTACGAGCAGTACTTC. The variable domain in full, completed from reference TRBV5-1 and TRBJ2-7, reads KAGVTQTPRYLIKTRGQQVTLSCSPISGHRSVSWYQQTPGQGLQFLFEYFSETQRNKGNFPGRFSGRQFSNSRSEMNVSTLELGDSALYLCASRAAGYEQYFGPGTRLTVT.

This clonotype was counted a few times. Since a much larger clone is just one base distant, this may be a read error. The J gene is TRBJ1-4, the V gene TRBV6-6, with 9 nucleotides matching TRBD1. The CDR3 has 15 amino acids. V lost 7 bases and J lost 8; bases outside the gene matches: 11. Per the germline V gene, CDR1 is MNHNY and CDR2 is SVGAGI (reference sequence). The CDR3 reads CASTHPQGAGEKLFF. In nucleotides, the CDR3 is TGTGCCAGCACTCACCCACAGGGGGCGGGAGAAAAACTGTTTTTT.

This clonotype was observed a handful of times. One base away lies a much larger clone, so this may be a sequencing read error. The chain couples TRBV6-5 to TRBJ1-5; D not certain. This CDR3 contains 14 residues. The V gene lost 10 bases and the J gene lost 0 bases, with 13 bases spanning the gap. The V gene's germline CDR1 is MNHEY and CDR2 SVGAGI. This CDR3 is CATRRGYSNQPQHF. The CDR3, as DNA: TGTGCCACTCGGCGGGGATATAGCAATCAGCCCCAGCATTTT.

Details on this clonotype: Mismatch with germline at one junction end may stem from a read error. The gene calls are TRBV4-3 and TRBJ2-5, with D possibly called TRBD1 or TRBD2 (6 bases each). Germline CDR1 LGHNA, CDR2 YSLEER. This CDR3 region has 13 residues. The CDR3 region has the DNA TGCGCCAGCAGCCGACAGGTCCGGGAGACCCGGTACTTC. Its protein is CASSRQVRETRYF.

This clonotype was seen many times. V gene TRBV24-1 combines with J gene TRBJ2-7; tentatively, D is TRBD1 (6 bases). Trimming shortened V by 7 bases and J by 5 bases, and 14 bases separated the two germline ends. The CDR3 spans 13 residues. Germline V lookup: CDR1 KGHDR, CDR2 SFDVKD. In DNA form, the CDR3 reads TGTGCCACCAGCGACGACAGGATCCACGAGCAGTACTTC. This translates into CATSDDRIHEQYF.

This clonotype is a singleton in its sample. The chain recombines TRBV2 with TRBJ2-2; 9 bases fit TRBD1. From germline, CDR1 is SNHLY and CDR2 FYNNEI. Unmatched junction bases numbered 3, after V lost 6 bases and J lost 1 base. There are 15 residues in the CDR3. The CDR3: CASRGDRVNTGELFF. In DNA form, the CDR3 reads TGTGCCAGCAGGGGGGACAGGGTGAACACCGGGGAGCTGTTTTTT.

This clonotype showed up many times. The chain recombines TRBV9 with TRBJ2-3; 8 bases match TRBD2. CDR3 size: 15 residues. V shed 0 bases, J shed 3 bases, and the junction held 3 bases outside the gene matches. The V gene's germline CDR1 is SGDLS and CDR2 YYNGEE. The CDR3 loop is CASSVVPGGTDTQYF. CDR3 in DNA: TGTGCCAGCAGCGTAGTGCCGGGAGGGACAGATACGCAGTATTTT.

This rearrangement joins TRBV20-1 to TRBJ2-3; 14 nucleotides agree with TRBD2. Germline lookup yields CDR1 DFQATT and CDR2 SNEGSKA (reference sequence). V dropped 4 bases and J dropped 7; count of bases not matched to a gene: 10. The CDR3 runs to 16 residues. The CDR3 nucleotides are TGCAGTGCTACAACTCCGGGACTAGCGGGAGTTCATACGCAGTATTTT. Protein product: CSATTPGLAGVHTQYF.

This clonotype came up many times. The V call is TRBV6-1, the J call TRBJ2-7, with D possibly matching TRBD2 (6 bases). This CDR3 is built from 13 residues. Trimming cost V 6 bases and J 5 bases, with 14 bases left between them. Germline V lookup: CDR1 MNHNS, CDR2 SASEGT. CDR3 sequence: CASRAGGTDEQYF. CDR3 DNA sequence: TGTGCCAGCAGGGCTGGCGGGACCGACGAGCAGTACTTC.

A remark on this clonotype: Given a much more abundant clone one base away, this may be a read error. The CDR3: CASSEAPGSHEQYF. In DNA, the CDR3 is TGTGCCAGCAGTGAAGCGCCCGGATCCCACGAGCAGTACTTC. This chain uses TRBV11-2 with TRBJ2-7; D is unclear. V lost 6 bases and J 5 bases, leaving 17 bases between the germline ends. CDR3 size: 14 residues. Germline V gene lookup returns CDR1 SGHAT and CDR2 FQNNGV.

In the case of this clonotype: At one boundary the junction diverges from the germline segment, which might be a read error. V usage is TRBV7-2 and J usage is TRBJ2-7; D is tentatively TRBD1 or TRBD2 (5 bases each). The CDR3 is 14 residues long. The V gene's germline CDR1 is SGHTA and CDR2 FQGNSA. This CDR3 is CASSLGAGMCEQYF. The CDR3 DNA follows: TGCGCCAGCAGCTTGGGAGCAGGGATGTGCGAGCAGTACTTC. The full variable domain, rest sourced from reference TRBV7-2 and TRBJ2-7, is GAGVSQSPSNKVTEKGKDVELRCDPISGHTALYWYRQSLGQGLEFLIYFQGNSAPDKSGLPSDRFSAERTGGSVSTLTIQRTQQEDSAVYLCASSLGAGMCEQYFGPGTRLTVT.

This clonotype was recorded many times. V is TRBV6-6 and J is TRBJ2-7; D is possibly TRBD2 (6 bases). The CDR3 loop spans 15 amino acids. The V and J ends lost 1 base and 4 bases respectively, with 14 bases between them. From germline, CDR1 is MNHNY and CDR2 SVGAGI (reference sequence). The chain's CDR3 is CASSYFTGSSYEQYF. The CDR3 bases are TGTGCCAGCAGTTACTTCACCGGGAGTTCTTACGAGCAGTACTTC.

In its sample, this clonotype was seen many times. The chain combines TRBV19 with TRBJ2-7; TRBD1 matches 9 bases. This CDR3 is built from 18 residues. Germline V gene lookup returns CDR1 LNHDA and CDR2 SQIVND (reference sequence). V shed 4 bases, J shed 2 bases, and the junction held 15 bases outside the gene matches. The CDR3 reads CASSKGTGSSSTPYEQYF. The CDR3 bases are TGTGCCAGTAGTAAGGGGACAGGGTCCTCCTCTACACCCTACGAGCAGTACTTC.

This clonotype has a count of ten or more. The chain couples TRBV28 to TRBJ1-5, with a possible D match to TRBD1 (6 bases). Germline V CDR1 and CDR2: MDHEN, SYDVKM. CDR3 length: 16 amino acids. With 6 bases removed from V and 2 bases from J, the gap between germline ends came to 17 bases. The CDR3 DNA follows: TGTGCCAGCAGGCCCAGAACAGGGAACGGCAATCAGCCCCAGCATTTT. Protein product: CASRPRTGNGNQPQHF.

The CDR3 loop is CAISGTSGMSDTQYF. CDR3 DNA: TGTGCCATCAGTGGGACTAGCGGGATGTCAGATACGCAGTATTTT. The chain couples TRBV10-3 to TRBJ2-3, with 12 bases fitting TRBD2. The CDR3 length is 15 residues. Trimming at V came to 4 bases and at J to 4 bases, leaving 3 bases not matched to a gene. Germline CDR1 and CDR2: ENHRY and SYGVKD.

This clonotype occurred many times. J is TRBJ1-2 and V is TRBV18, with D possibly TRBD1 on 6 matching bases. This CDR3 comprises 14 residues. Germline values: CDR1 KGHSH, CDR2 LQKENI. Between the trimmed V and J ends, which lost 6 bases and 5 bases, there was a span of 16 bases. As DNA, the CDR3 is TGTGCCAGCTCGTTTGCAGGGGACCGTTATGGCTACACCTTC. It specifies CASSFAGDRYGYTF.

At least ten counts were recorded for this clonotype. The CDR3 loop is CASSLEASGYSGANVLTF. The CDR3 DNA is TGTGCCAGCAGCTTGGAGGCTAGCGGATACTCTGGGGCCAACGTCCTGACTTTC. The chain recombines TRBV5-6 with TRBJ2-6, with TRBD2 identical over 7 bases. CDR1 and CDR2 (germline): SGHDT, YYEEEE. V shed 0 bases, J shed 0 bases, and the junction held 6 bases outside the gene matches. This CDR3 is 18 amino acids long.

This clonotype showed up many times. The chain is built from TRBV29-1 and TRBJ1-1; no firm D call. This CDR3 is built from 15 residues. V gave up 2 bases and J gave up 0 bases, with 13 bases separating them. Germline values: CDR1 SQVTM, CDR2 ANQGSEA. The CDR3 protein is CSVERGISVNTEAFF. CDR3 coding DNA: TGCAGCGTTGAACGCGGGATATCAGTGAACACTGAAGCTTTCTTT.

This clonotype was detected ten times or more. The V gene is TRBV5-1, the J gene TRBJ2-1, with D uncertain. CDR3 length equals 14 residues. Germline-derived CDR1 and CDR2 are SGHRS and YFSETQ. V lost 0 bases to trimming and J lost 4 bases, with 8 bases between them. The CDR3 spells CASSLGIGYNEQFF. The CDR3, as DNA: TGCGCCAGCAGCTTGGGCATTGGGTACAATGAGCAGTTCTTC.

V is TRBV5-6 and J is TRBJ1-5; 9 positions match TRBD1. CDR1 and CDR2 (germline): SGHDT, YYEEEE. This CDR3 is 18 amino acids long. Trimming cost V 2 bases and J 7 bases; bases outside gene matches: 16. The CDR3 coding sequence is TGTGCCAGCAGCTTACTAGCGGATGGGGACAGGGAGGGCCAGCCCCAGCATTTT. Translating gives CASSLLADGDREGQPQHF.

The V gene is TRBV20-1, the J gene TRBJ1-4, with 9 nucleotides matching TRBD1. This CDR3 spans 16 amino acids. V shed 3 bases and J 8 bases; nucleotides not matched to a gene: 13. Germline V gene sequence: CDR1 DFQATT, CDR2 SNEGSKA (reference sequence). The CDR3 region has the DNA TGCAGTGCTAGTCGAGACGGGAGCACAGGGGGCGAAAAACTGTTTTTT. This gives the protein CSASRDGSTGGEKLFF.